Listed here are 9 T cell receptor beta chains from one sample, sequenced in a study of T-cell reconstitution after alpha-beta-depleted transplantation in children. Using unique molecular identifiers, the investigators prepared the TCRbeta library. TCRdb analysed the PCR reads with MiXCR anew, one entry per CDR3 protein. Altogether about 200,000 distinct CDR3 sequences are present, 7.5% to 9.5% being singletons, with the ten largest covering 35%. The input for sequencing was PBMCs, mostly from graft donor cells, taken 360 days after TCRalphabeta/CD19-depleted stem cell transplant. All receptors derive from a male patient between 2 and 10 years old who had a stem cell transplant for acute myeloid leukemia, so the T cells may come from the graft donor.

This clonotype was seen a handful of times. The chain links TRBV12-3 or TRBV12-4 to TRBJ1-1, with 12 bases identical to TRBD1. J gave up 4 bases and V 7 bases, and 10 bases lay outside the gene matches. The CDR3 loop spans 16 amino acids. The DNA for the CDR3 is TGTGCCAGCACCCGGGACAGGGGGCGCCAGATCACTGAAGCTTTCTTT. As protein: CASTRDRGRQITEAFF.

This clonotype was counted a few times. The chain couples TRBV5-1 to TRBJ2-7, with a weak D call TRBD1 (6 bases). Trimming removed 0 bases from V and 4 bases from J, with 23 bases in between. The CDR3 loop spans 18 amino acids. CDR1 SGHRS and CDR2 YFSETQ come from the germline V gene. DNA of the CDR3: TGCGCCAGCAGCTTGGGGATGCCAGGGGCCCACCACCCTTACGAGCAGTACTTC. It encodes CASSLGMPGAHHPYEQYF.

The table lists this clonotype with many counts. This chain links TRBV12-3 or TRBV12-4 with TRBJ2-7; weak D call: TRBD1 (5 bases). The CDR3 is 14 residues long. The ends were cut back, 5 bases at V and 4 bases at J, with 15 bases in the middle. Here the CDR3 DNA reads TGTGCCAGCAGTCCAACTGGACACCTTTACGAGCAGTACGTC. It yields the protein CASSPTGHLYEQYV.

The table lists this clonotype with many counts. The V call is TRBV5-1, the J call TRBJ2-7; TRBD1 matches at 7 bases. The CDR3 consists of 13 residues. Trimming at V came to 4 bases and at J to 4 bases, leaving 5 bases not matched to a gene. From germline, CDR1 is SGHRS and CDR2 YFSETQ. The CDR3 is CASSIETGYEQYF. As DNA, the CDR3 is TGCGCCAGCAGCATAGAGACAGGGTACGAGCAGTACTTC. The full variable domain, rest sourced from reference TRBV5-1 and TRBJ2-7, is KAGVTQTPRYLIKTRGQQVTLSCSPISGHRSVSWYQQTPGQGLQFLFEYFSETQRNKGNFPGRFSGRQFSNSRSEMNVSTLELGDSALYLCASSIETGYEQYFGPGTRLTVT.

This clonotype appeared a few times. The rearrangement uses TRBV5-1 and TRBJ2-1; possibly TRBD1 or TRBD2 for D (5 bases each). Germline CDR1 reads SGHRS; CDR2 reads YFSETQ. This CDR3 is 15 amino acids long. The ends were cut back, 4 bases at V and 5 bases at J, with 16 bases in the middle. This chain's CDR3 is CASSRWGNADNEQFF. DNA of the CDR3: TGCGCCAGCAGCCGGTGGGGGAATGCGGACAATGAGCAGTTCTTC. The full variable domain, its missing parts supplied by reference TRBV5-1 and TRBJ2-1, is KAGVTQTPRYLIKTRGQQVTLSCSPISGHRSVSWYQQTPGQGLQFLFEYFSETQRNKGNFPGRFSGRQFSNSRSEMNVSTLELGDSALYLCASSRWGNADNEQFFGPGTRLTVL.

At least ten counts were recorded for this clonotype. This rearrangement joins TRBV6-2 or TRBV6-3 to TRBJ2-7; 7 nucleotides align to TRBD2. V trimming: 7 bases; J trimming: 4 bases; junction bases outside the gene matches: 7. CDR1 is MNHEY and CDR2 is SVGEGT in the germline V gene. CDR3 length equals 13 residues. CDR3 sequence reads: CASKPGLQYEQYF. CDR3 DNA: TGTGCCAGCAAACCGGGACTACAATACGAGCAGTACTTC.

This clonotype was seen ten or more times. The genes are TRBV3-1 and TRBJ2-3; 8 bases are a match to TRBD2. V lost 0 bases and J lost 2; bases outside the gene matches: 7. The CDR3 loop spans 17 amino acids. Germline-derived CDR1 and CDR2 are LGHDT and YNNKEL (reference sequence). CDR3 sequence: CASSQDRTSISTDTQYF. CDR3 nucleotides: TGTGCCAGCAGCCAAGACAGGACTAGCATCTCCACAGATACGCAGTATTTT.

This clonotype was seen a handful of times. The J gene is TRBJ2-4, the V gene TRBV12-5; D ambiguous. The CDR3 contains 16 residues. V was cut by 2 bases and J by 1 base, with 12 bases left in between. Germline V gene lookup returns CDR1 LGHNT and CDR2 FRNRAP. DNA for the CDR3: TGTGCTAGTGGTTTGACCCCCGACCCGGCCAAAAACATTCAGTACTTC. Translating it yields CASGLTPDPAKNIQYF.

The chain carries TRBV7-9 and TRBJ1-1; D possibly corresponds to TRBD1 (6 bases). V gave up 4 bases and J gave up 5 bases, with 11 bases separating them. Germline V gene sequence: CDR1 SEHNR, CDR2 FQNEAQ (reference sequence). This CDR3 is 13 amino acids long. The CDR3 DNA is TGTGCCAGCAGCTCCCCAGGGGTAACTGAAGCTTTCTTT. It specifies CASSSPGVTEAFF.